What follows are 24 T cell receptor beta chains derived from one specimen sequenced in a study of T cell responses to AZD1222 COVID-19 vaccine. The table came from immunoSEQ multiplex PCR; TCRdb's copy has only in-frame clones and leaves some out. The sample shows 160,000 or so clones, 90% of them seen only once. The sample consisted of peripheral blood, taken on day 0 of AZD1222 vaccination. These receptors were taken from an adult in good health.

V and J are TRBV7-2 and TRBJ1-6, with D unclear. Trimming removed 1 base at V and 3 bases at J, with 1 base between. Germline-derived CDR1 and CDR2 are SGHTA and FQGNSA. This CDR3 comprises 13 residues. As DNA, the CDR3 is TGTGCCAGCAGCTTAGACTATAATTCACCCCTCCACTTT. Its protein product is CASSLDYNSPLHF.

This chain joins TRBV7-9 and TRBJ2-1; 8 bases map to TRBD2. Looked up from germline, CDR1 is SEHNR and CDR2 is FQNEAQ (reference sequence). The CDR3 extends over 15 amino acids. The trim removed 3 bases at V and 13 bases at J, leaving 14 bases unmatched. The CDR3 DNA reads TGTGCCAGCAGCTTCCAGGCGGGAGGCGAACGTGATCAGTTCTTC. Protein sequence: CASSFQAGGERDQFF.

This chain links TRBV28 with TRBJ1-5; unclear D gene. CDR1 is MDHEN, CDR2 SYDVKM, per germline. V lost 10 bases and J 6 bases, leaving 19 bases between the germline ends. This CDR3 is 14 amino acids long. This chain's CDR3 is CAIQDPRGFQPQHF. The CDR3 DNA reads TGTGCCATCCAGGACCCCAGAGGGTTTCAGCCCCAGCATTTT.

This chain joins TRBV5-1 and TRBJ2-2; D is perhaps TRBD1 (6 bases). Deletions cut 3 bases from V and 4 bases from J, with 10 bases between. Germline V gives CDR1 SGHRS, CDR2 YFSETQ. The CDR3 contains 14 residues. The CDR3 DNA is TGCGCCAGCAGCTACGGGGACACCACCGGGGAGCTGTTTTTT. This translates into CASSYGDTTGELFF.

The chain is built from TRBV6-1 and TRBJ1-1; D might be TRBD1 (5 bases). V lost 0 bases to trimming and J lost 5 bases, with 10 bases between them. The germline V gene encodes CDR1 MNHNS and CDR2 SASEGT. This CDR3 is 14 amino acids long. The DNA for the CDR3 is TGTGCCAGCAGTGAAGCGTTGGGGGAGACTGAAGCTTTCTTT. Translation: CASSEALGETEAFF.

The J gene is TRBJ2-1, the V gene TRBV27, with TRBD2 as a possible D gene (6 bases). The germline gives CDR1 MNHEY, CDR2 SMNVEV (reference sequence). CDR3 length equals 16 residues. V was pared by 5 bases and J by 6 bases, with 20 bases between. The CDR3 nucleotides are TGTGCCAGCAGTGTGAATCGGGAGAAGAAAGGCAATGAGCAGTTCTTC. Residues: CASSVNREKKGNEQFF.

The chain joins TRBV4-3 to TRBJ1-1; D is undetermined. The CDR3 consists of 16 residues. V lost 0 bases and J 5 bases, leaving 16 bases between the germline ends. The V gene's germline CDR1 is LGHNA and CDR2 YSLEER. CDR3: CASSQDPSGWETEAFF. CDR3 sequence (DNA): TGCGCCAGCAGCCAAGATCCCAGTGGTTGGGAGACTGAAGCTTTCTTT.

The rearrangement uses TRBV30 and TRBJ1-3, with 9 bases matching TRBD1. CDR3 length: 14 amino acids. Germline CDR1 GTSNPN, CDR2 SVGIG (reference sequence). Trimming at V came to 4 bases and at J to 0 bases, leaving 1 base not matched to a gene. The CDR3 DNA sequence: TGTGCCTGGATGGACAGGGGCTCTGGAAACACCATATATTTT. Translating gives CAWMDRGSGNTIYF.

This chain joins TRBV4-1 and TRBJ1-5; perhaps TRBD1 as D (6 bases). Germline loops: CDR1 MGHRA, CDR2 YSYEKL. Deletions cut 0 bases from V and 9 bases from J, with 15 bases between. The CDR3 has 15 amino acids. For the CDR3, the DNA is TGCGCCAGCAGCCAAGACCCAACAGGGATACGGCCCCAGCATTTT. The encoded protein is CASSQDPTGIRPQHF.

This clone was observed once. This chain uses TRBV7-2 with TRBJ2-7; TRBD2 matches at 9 bases. With 3 bases clipped from V and 1 base from J, the junction kept 7 bases outside the gene matches. CDR3 size: 16 residues. Germline V gene lookup returns CDR1 SGHTA and CDR2 FQGNSA. In DNA form, the CDR3 reads TGTGCCAGCAGCTTGAGGACTAGCGTTGGGTCCTACGAGCAGTACTTC. Translating gives CASSLRTSVGSYEQYF.

The chain has TRBV6-5 and TRBJ1-1; TRBD1 aligns across 7 bases. The CDR3 extends over 16 amino acids. The V segment lost 2 bases and the J segment 4 bases; nucleotides outside the gene matches: 10. Per germline, CDR1 MNHEY and CDR2 SVGAGI. CDR3 in DNA: TGTGCCAGCAGTTACCGACAGGGAACGGTCGGCACTGAAGCTTTCTTT. Residues: CASSYRQGTVGTEAFF.

The chain recombines TRBV19 with TRBJ2-2; a weak D match, TRBD2 (5 bases). Trimming shortened V by 8 bases and J by 6 bases, and 28 bases separated the two germline ends. CDR3 size: 18 residues. The V gene's germline CDR1 is LNHDA and CDR2 SQIVND (reference sequence). In DNA, the CDR3 is TGTGCCAGTGCTTCGACGGACTTCGTTATCCTACACGCCGGGGAGCTGTTTTTT. Translation gives CASASTDFVILHAGELFF.

This clone showed up just a few times. This rearrangement joins TRBV7-9 to TRBJ1-2; no clear D gene. Germline V gives CDR1 SEHNR, CDR2 FQNEAQ (reference sequence). Trimming left V 5 bases short and J 8 bases short, with 15 bases between. The CDR3 is 13 residues long. CDR3 protein: CASSPERERGYTF. CDR3 in DNA: TGTGCCAGCAGCCCTGAACGGGAGCGAGGCTACACCTTC.

The genes are TRBV6-1 and TRBJ1-4; 10 bases fit TRBD1. The J segment lost 7 bases and the V segment lost 3 bases, leaving 5 bases of the junction unmatched. The CDR3 length is 15 residues. Germline V gene lookup returns CDR1 MNHNS and CDR2 SASEGT. This CDR3 is CASSERDRGGEKLFF. In nucleotides, the CDR3 is TGTGCCAGCAGTGAGAGGGACAGGGGTGGTGAAAAACTGTTTTTT.

The chain carries TRBV13 and TRBJ2-6, with D possibly TRBD2 on 6 matching bases. CDR3 length: 14 residues. Germline V CDR1 and CDR2: PRHDT, FYEKMQ (reference sequence). Trimming took off 3 bases at V and 3 bases at J, with 6 bases between the two ends. In DNA, the CDR3 is TGTGCCAGCAGCTTGGGGGGTGGGGCCAACGTCCTGACTTTC. This translates into CASSLGGGANVLTF.

This chain connects TRBV3-1 (or the pseudogene TRBV3-2) to TRBJ2-7; 8 bases match TRBD1. The CDR3 covers 14 residues. V lost 4 bases to trimming and J lost 0 bases; unmatched junction nucleotides: 2. Germline V gene lookup returns CDR1 LGHDT and CDR2 YNNKEL (reference sequence). The CDR3 DNA follows: TGTGCCAGCAGCCTGACAGGGGTCTCCTACGAGCAGTACTTC. As protein: CASSLTGVSYEQYF.

V usage is TRBV2 and J usage is TRBJ2-1; 14 bases map to TRBD2. Germline assignment: CDR1 SNHLY and CDR2 FYNNEI. This CDR3 comprises 18 residues. V lost 0 bases to trimming and J lost 8 bases; unmatched junction nucleotides: 9. CDR3 sequence: CASSEAPGTSGSFDEQFF. The CDR3 nucleotides are TGTGCCAGCAGTGAAGCCCCAGGGACTAGCGGGAGTTTCGATGAGCAGTTCTTC.

There are a few counts of this clone. The chain employs TRBV7-9 and TRBJ1-4, with 10 positions matching TRBD1. The length of the CDR3 is 16 residues. Germline V lookup: CDR1 SEHNR, CDR2 FQNEAQ (reference sequence). V gave up 9 bases and J gave up 5 bases; unmatched junction bases: 12. This CDR3 is CASIKGPGQGNEKLFF. The CDR3 DNA is TGTGCCAGTATCAAAGGACCGGGACAGGGGAATGAAAAACTGTTTTTT.

The CDR3 loop is CASSLAQGIYNEQFF. The CDR3 nucleotides read TGTGCCAGCAGCTTAGCTCAAGGCATATACAATGAGCAGTTCTTC. V usage is TRBV7-9 and J usage is TRBJ2-1, with D uncertain. This CDR3 spans 15 amino acids. Per the germline V gene, CDR1 is SEHNR and CDR2 is FQNEAQ (reference sequence). V lost 0 bases, J lost 4 bases, and 10 bases lay in between.

The J gene is TRBJ2-1, the V gene TRBV3-1 (or the pseudogene TRBV3-2); D is unclear. The CDR3 runs 15 residues. Germline CDR1 LGHDT, CDR2 YNNKEL (reference sequence). The V and J ends lost 2 bases and 4 bases respectively, with 12 bases between them. This CDR3 reads CASSQQTLSYNEQFF. In DNA form, the CDR3 reads TGTGCCAGCAGCCAACAGACCCTCTCGTACAATGAGCAGTTCTTC.

The rearrangement joins TRBV29-1 to TRBJ2-1; possible D gene TRBD2, 6 bases. The germline V gene has CDR1 SQVTM and CDR2 ANQGSEA. The germline V and J ends were trimmed by 3 bases and 4 bases, with 10 bases remaining between them. The CDR3 sequence is 13 residues long. The CDR3 coding sequence is TGCAGCGTTGATGCGGGAAGATACAATGAGCAGTTCTTC. This sequence encodes CSVDAGRYNEQFF.

The chain employs TRBV3-1 (or the pseudogene TRBV3-2) and TRBJ1-2, with D tentatively TRBD1 (5 bases). The germline V and J ends were trimmed by 0 bases and 4 bases, with 6 bases remaining between them. The V gene's germline CDR1 is LGHDT and CDR2 YNNKEL (reference sequence). The CDR3 covers 13 residues. The CDR3, as DNA: TGTGCCAGCAGCCAAGATAGGGGCTATGGCTACACCTTC. This encodes CASSQDRGYGYTF.

The table lists this clone with a count of one. The V call is TRBV4-3, the J call TRBJ1-2, with 9 bases matching TRBD1. There are 15 residues in the CDR3. The junction had 8 bases not matched to a gene; V was cut back by 4 bases and J by 5 bases. Looked up from germline, CDR1 is LGHNA and CDR2 is YSLEER. DNA for the CDR3: TGCGCCAGCAGCCTCAACCGGGACAGGGATTATGGCTACACCTTC. Its translation: CASSLNRDRDYGYTF.

This chain uses TRBV24-1 with TRBJ1-5, with D uncertain. V was shortened by 1 base and J by 5 bases, with 8 bases between the two germline ends. The CDR3 contains 14 residues. CDR1 and CDR2 (germline): KGHDR, SFDVKD. CDR3 loop: CATSDLRQHQPQHF. DNA of the CDR3: TGTGCCACCAGTGATTTACGCCAGCATCAGCCCCAGCATTTT.